A single sample gave rise to the 3 T cell receptor beta chains below, sequenced in a study of blood T cell repertoires in COVID-19. The data were produced by immunoSEQ multiplex PCR, yet TCRdb's version contains in-frame clones alone and is incomplete. The table lists about 310,000 clones, 89% of them singletons. Input material: PBMCs or T cells enriched from blood (not recorded which). The receptors were sampled from a woman aged 25 to 39 who had recovered from COVID-19.

The gene calls are TRBV9 and TRBJ1-2, with D possibly TRBD1 on 5 matching bases. CDR3 size: 13 residues. Per germline, CDR1 SGDLS and CDR2 YYNGEE. The V end lost 3 bases, the J end lost 4 bases, and 10 bases lay between the germline ends. CDR3 region: CASSDVGAYGYTF. CDR3 bases: TGTGCCAGCAGCGACGTTGGGGCCTATGGCTACACCTTC.

V gene TRBV28 combines with J gene TRBJ2-7; maybe TRBD2 (6 bases). The CDR3 extends over 15 amino acids. CDR1 and CDR2 from the germline V gene are MDHEN and SYDVKM. V was pared by 10 bases and J by 2 bases, with 21 bases between. CDR3 nucleotide sequence: TGTGCCACCTGCGGGGTGTGGGCCTCCACCTACGAGCAGTACTTC. Its translation: CATCGVWASTYEQYF.

The chain carries TRBV7-8 and TRBJ2-3; no reliable D call. Trimming removed 5 bases from V and 4 bases from J, with 4 bases in between. The CDR3 is 11 amino acids. CDR1 and CDR2 (germline): SGHVS, FQNEAQ. CDR3 sequence reads: CASSPADTQYF. In nucleotides, the CDR3 is TGTGCCAGCAGCCCAGCAGATACGCAGTATTTT.